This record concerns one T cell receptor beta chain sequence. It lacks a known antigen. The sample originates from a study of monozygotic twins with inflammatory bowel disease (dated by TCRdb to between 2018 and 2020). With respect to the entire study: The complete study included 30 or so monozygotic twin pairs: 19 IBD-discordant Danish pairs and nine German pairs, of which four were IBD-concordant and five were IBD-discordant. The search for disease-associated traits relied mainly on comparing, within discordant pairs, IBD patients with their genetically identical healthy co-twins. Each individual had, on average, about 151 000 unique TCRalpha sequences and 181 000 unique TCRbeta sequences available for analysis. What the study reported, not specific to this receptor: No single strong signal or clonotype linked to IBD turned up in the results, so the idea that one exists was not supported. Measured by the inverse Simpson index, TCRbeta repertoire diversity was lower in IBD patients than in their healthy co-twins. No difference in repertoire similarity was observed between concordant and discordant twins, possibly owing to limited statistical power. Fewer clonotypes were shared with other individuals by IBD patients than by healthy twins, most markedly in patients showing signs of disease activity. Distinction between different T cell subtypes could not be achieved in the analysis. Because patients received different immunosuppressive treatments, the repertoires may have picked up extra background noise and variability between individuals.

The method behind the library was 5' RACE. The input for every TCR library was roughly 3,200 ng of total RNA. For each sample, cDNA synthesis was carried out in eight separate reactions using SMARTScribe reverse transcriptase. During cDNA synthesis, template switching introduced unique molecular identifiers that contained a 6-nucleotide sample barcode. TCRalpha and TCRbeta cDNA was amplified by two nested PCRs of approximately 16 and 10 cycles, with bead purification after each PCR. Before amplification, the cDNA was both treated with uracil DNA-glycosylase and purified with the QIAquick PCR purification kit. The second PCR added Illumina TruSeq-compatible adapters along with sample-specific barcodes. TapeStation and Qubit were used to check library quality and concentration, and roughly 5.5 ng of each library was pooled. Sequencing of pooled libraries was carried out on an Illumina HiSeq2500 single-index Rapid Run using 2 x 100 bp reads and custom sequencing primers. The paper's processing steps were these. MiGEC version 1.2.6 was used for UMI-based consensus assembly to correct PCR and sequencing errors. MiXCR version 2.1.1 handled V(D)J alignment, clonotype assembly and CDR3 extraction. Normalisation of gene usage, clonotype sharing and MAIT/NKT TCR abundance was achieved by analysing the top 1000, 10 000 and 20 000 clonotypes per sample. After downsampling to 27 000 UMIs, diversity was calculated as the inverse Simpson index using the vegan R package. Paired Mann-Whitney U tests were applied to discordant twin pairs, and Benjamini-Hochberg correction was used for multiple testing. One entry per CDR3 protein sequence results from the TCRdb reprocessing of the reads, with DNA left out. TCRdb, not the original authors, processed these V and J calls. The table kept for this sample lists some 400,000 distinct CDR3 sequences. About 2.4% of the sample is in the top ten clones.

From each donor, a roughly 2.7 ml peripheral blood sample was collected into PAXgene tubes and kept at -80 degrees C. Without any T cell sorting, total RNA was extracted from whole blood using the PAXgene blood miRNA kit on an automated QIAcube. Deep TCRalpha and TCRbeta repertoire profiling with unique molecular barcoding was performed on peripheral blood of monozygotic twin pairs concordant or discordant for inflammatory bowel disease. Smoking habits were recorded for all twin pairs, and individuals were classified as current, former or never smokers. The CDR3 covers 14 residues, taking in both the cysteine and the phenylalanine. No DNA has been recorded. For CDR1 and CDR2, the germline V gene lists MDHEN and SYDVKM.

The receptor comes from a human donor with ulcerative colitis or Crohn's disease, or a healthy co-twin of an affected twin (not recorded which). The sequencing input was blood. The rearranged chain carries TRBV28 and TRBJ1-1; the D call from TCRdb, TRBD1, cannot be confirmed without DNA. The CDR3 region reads CASSRWMDGAEAFF. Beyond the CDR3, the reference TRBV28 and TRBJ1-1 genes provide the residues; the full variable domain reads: DVKVTQSSRYLVKRTGEKVFLECVQDMDHENMFWYRQDPGLGLRLIYFSYDVKMKEKGDIPEGYSVSREKKERFSLILESASTNQTSMYLCASSRWMDGAEAFFGQGTRLTVV.